Each of the 23 T cell receptor beta chains below was sequenced from the same sample in a study of T cells in tuberculosis. Time point described: new active TB diagnosis, blood taken before or within 7 days of starting treatment. Some clones are missing from TCRdb's copy, which holds only in-frame ones; the method was immunoSEQ multiplex PCR. The data contain around 30,000 clones, 92% of them singletons. This specimen was PBMCs, taken at tuberculosis diagnosis. Receptors originate from an adult with tuberculosis.

In its sample, this clone was seen once. V and J are TRBV4-1 and TRBJ2-1; D is perhaps TRBD2 (6 bases). Trimming pared 0 bases from V and 0 bases from J, leaving 15 bases between. Germline CDR1 reads MGHRA; CDR2 reads YSYEKL. CDR3 size: 18 residues. The CDR3 nucleotides read TGCGCCAGCAGCCAAGATTCCGGGGGAGATCCCTCCTACAATGAGCAGTTCTTC. Translated, it gives CASSQDSGGDPSYNEQFF.

The rearrangement joins TRBV6-1 to TRBJ2-7; D gene unclear. Germline loops: CDR1 MNHNS, CDR2 SASEGT. The V and J ends lost 11 bases and 1 base respectively, with 6 bases between them. The CDR3 is 10 amino acids. The CDR3 loop is CASNSYEQYF. CDR3 nucleotides: TGTGCCTCTAATTCCTACGAGCAGTACTTC.

The rearrangement uses TRBV19 and TRBJ1-2, with a possible D match to TRBD1 (5 bases). V lost 9 bases and J lost 2, with 10 bases in between. The V gene's germline CDR1 is LNHDA and CDR2 SQIVND (reference sequence). This CDR3 is 12 amino acids long. The CDR3 reads CARRDSNYGYTF. The CDR3 nucleotides read TGTGCCAGAAGGGACTCAAACTATGGCTACACCTTC. The full variable domain, in which reference TRBV19 and TRBJ1-2 provide the parts outside the CDR3, is DGGITQSPKYLFRKEGQNVTLSCEQNLNHDAMYWYRQDPGQGLRLIYYSQIVNDFQKGDIAEGYSVSREKKESFPLTVTSAQKNPTAFYLCARRDSNYGYTFGSGTRLTVV.

CDR3 nucleotide sequence: TGCGCCAGCAGCTCGGAGAAACTAGCCGGATCAGATACGCAGTATTTT. Amino acids: CASSSEKLAGSDTQYF. The gene calls are TRBV5-1 and TRBJ2-3, with a weak D call TRBD2 (6 bases). The ends were cut back, 3 bases at V and 4 bases at J, with 18 bases in the middle. CDR1 SGHRS and CDR2 YFSETQ come from the germline V gene. The CDR3 has 16 amino acids.

This clone appeared once. The rearrangement joins TRBV12-5 to TRBJ2-2; 9 bases are shared with TRBD1. Per the germline V gene, CDR1 is LGHNT and CDR2 is FRNRAP. The V segment lost 2 bases and the J segment 5 bases; nucleotides outside the gene matches: 6. This CDR3 is built from 16 residues. As DNA, the CDR3 is TGTGCTAGTGGTTTGTTGGGACAGGGACGAACCGGGGAGCTGTTTTTT. The encoded protein is CASGLLGQGRTGELFF.

The V call is TRBV6-4, the J call TRBJ2-3; 7 bases line up with TRBD2. This CDR3 is built from 12 residues. The V and J ends lost 6 bases and 5 bases, in that order; junction bases with no gene match: 2. In germline, CDR1 is MRHNA, CDR2 SNTAGT. The chain's CDR3 is CASSAGEDTQYF. CDR3 nucleotide sequence: TGTGCCAGCAGCGCGGGGGAAGATACGCAGTATTTT.

The chain recombines TRBV4-1 with TRBJ2-7, with 10 bases fitting TRBD2. Unmatched junction bases numbered 9, after V lost 0 bases and J lost 4 bases. The CDR3 runs to 17 residues. Germline lookup yields CDR1 MGHRA and CDR2 YSYEKL. The CDR3 DNA sequence: TGCGCCAGCAGCCAAGAGTCAAGGCTAGCGGGAGATTACGAGCAGTACTTC. Translated, it gives CASSQESRLAGDYEQYF.

This chain links TRBV4-3 with TRBJ1-1, with 8 nucleotides matching TRBD1. The CDR3 sequence is 15 residues long. From germline, CDR1 is LGHNA and CDR2 YSLEER. Losses at the gene ends were 1 base for V and 5 bases for J; bases not matched to a gene: 6. The CDR3 nucleotides read TGCGCCAGCAGCCAAGCGGACAGGGACGGAACTGAAGCTTTCTTT. It translates to CASSQADRDGTEAFF.

The chain has TRBV2 and TRBJ1-3; D not resolved. The germline gives CDR1 SNHLY, CDR2 FYNNEI. This CDR3 comprises 13 residues. V shed 7 bases and J shed 0 bases, with 7 bases lying between them. The CDR3 protein is CASKQDSGNTIYF. The CDR3 nucleotides read TGTGCCAGCAAGCAGGACTCTGGAAACACCATATATTTT. The full variable domain, completed using reference TRBV2 and TRBJ1-3, is EPEVTQTPSHQVTQMGQEVILRCVPISNHLYFYWYRQILGQKVEFLVSFYNNEISEKSEIFDDQFSVERPDGSNFTLKIRSTKLEDSAMYFCASKQDSGNTIYFGEGSWLTVV.

V usage is TRBV2 and J usage is TRBJ1-2; D possibly corresponds to TRBD1 (5 bases). V lost 2 bases and J lost 8, with 15 bases in between. The CDR3 covers 14 residues. Germline CDR1 and CDR2: SNHLY and FYNNEI. This CDR3 reads CASSEQGQGGGYTF. The CDR3 coding sequence is TGTGCCAGCAGTGAACAAGGGCAGGGAGGCGGCTACACCTTC. The full variable domain, its missing parts supplied by reference TRBV2 and TRBJ1-2, is EPEVTQTPSHQVTQMGQEVILRCVPISNHLYFYWYRQILGQKVEFLVSFYNNEISEKSEIFDDQFSVERPDGSNFTLKIRSTKLEDSAMYFCASSEQGQGGGYTFGSGTRLTVV.

V is TRBV5-5 and J is TRBJ1-1; 8 bases are a match to TRBD1. The CDR3 is 13 residues long. Germline V gives CDR1 SGHKS, CDR2 YYEKEE (reference sequence). V lost 4 bases, J lost 9 bases, and 8 bases stayed unmatched. DNA of the CDR3: TGTGCCAGCAGCCAAACAGGGGGGGAGAAAGCTTTCTTT. It specifies CASSQTGGEKAFF.

The chain joins TRBV30 to TRBJ2-7, with 8 bases fitting TRBD1. Germline assignment: CDR1 GTSNPN and CDR2 SVGIG (reference sequence). The CDR3 extends over 12 amino acids. V dropped 2 bases and J dropped 8; count of bases not matched to a gene: 5. CDR3 region: CAWSPTGGKQYF. CDR3 bases: TGTGCCTGGAGTCCCACAGGGGGTAAGCAGTACTTC.

The gene calls are TRBV2 and TRBJ2-1, with D possibly TRBD2 on 7 matching bases. The CDR3 contains 15 residues. Per the germline V gene, CDR1 is SNHLY and CDR2 is FYNNEI. V lost 4 bases, J lost 4 bases, and 14 bases lay in between. CDR3 sequence (DNA): TGTGCCAGCAGTGTAGGGCGGGGGCCTTACAATGAGCAGTTCTTC. Translation: CASSVGRGPYNEQFF.

The V and J genes are TRBV4-3 and TRBJ2-7, with 7 bases matching TRBD2. Trimming at V came to 3 bases and at J to 3 bases, leaving 8 bases not matched to a gene. The CDR3 is 15 residues long. Per the germline V gene, CDR1 is LGHNA and CDR2 is YSLEER. This chain's CDR3 is CASSHGGRGDYEQYF. CDR3 bases: TGCGCCAGCAGCCACGGAGGACGGGGGGACTACGAGCAGTACTTC.

The J gene is TRBJ1-1, the V gene TRBV4-3; 8 bases map to TRBD1. This CDR3 comprises 17 residues. The trim removed 0 bases at V and 1 base at J, leaving 7 bases unmatched. Germline lookup yields CDR1 LGHNA and CDR2 YSLEER. The CDR3: CASSQDPRGRGNTEAFF. CDR3 sequence (DNA): TGCGCCAGCAGCCAAGATCCCAGGGGGCGGGGGAACACTGAAGCTTTCTTT.

This chain connects TRBV30 to TRBJ2-7, with 7 bases identical to TRBD1. Trimming at V came to 1 base and at J to 0 bases, leaving 3 bases not matched to a gene. The CDR3 is made up of 14 amino acids. Germline V CDR1 and CDR2: GTSNPN, SVGIG (reference sequence). CDR3 loop: CAWSGRGISYEQYF. The CDR3 DNA reads as TGTGCCTGGAGTGGCAGGGGGATCTCCTACGAGCAGTACTTC.

J is TRBJ1-4 and V is TRBV25-1; D is undetermined. This CDR3 has 14 residues. V gave up 5 bases and J gave up 0 bases, with 7 bases separating them. Germline V CDR1 and CDR2: MGHDK, SYGVNS. As DNA, the CDR3 is TGTGCCAGCAGTCTAACTGCAACTAATGAAAAACTGTTTTTT. Its protein is CASSLTATNEKLFF. Full variable domain (outside the CDR3, taken from reference TRBV25-1 and TRBJ1-4): EADIYQTPRYLVIGTGKKITLECSQTMGHDKMYWYQQDPGMELHLIHYSYGVNSTEKGDLSSESTVSRIRTEHFPLTLESARPSHTSQYLCASSLTATNEKLFFGSGTQLSVL.

The chain employs TRBV28 and TRBJ1-5, with 7 bases that match TRBD1. With 4 bases clipped from V and 4 bases from J, the junction kept 16 bases outside the gene matches. From germline, CDR1 is MDHEN and CDR2 SYDVKM. This CDR3 is built from 18 residues. The DNA of the CDR3 is TGTGCCAGCAGTTCCCTGACAGGGACAGCGAAGTATAATCAGCCCCAGCATTTT. Protein: CASSSLTGTAKYNQPQHF. Together with reference TRBV28 and TRBJ1-5, the CDR3 gives the full variable domain: DVKVTQSSRYLVKRTGEKVFLECVQDMDHENMFWYRQDPGLGLRLIYFSYDVKMKEKGDIPEGYSVSREKKERFSLILESASTNQTSMYLCASSSLTGTAKYNQPQHFGDGTRLSIL.

J is TRBJ2-7 and V is TRBV27; TRBD2 might be the D (5 bases). Germline loops: CDR1 MNHEY, CDR2 SMNVEV (reference sequence). Trimming took 3 bases from V and 3 from J, leaving 12 bases between them. This CDR3 contains 14 residues. Written as DNA, the CDR3 is TGTGCCAGCAGTTTCGGTCGGGGTAACTACGAGCAGTACTTC. Its protein product is CASSFGRGNYEQYF.

V usage is TRBV4-3 and J usage is TRBJ2-3; TRBD2 matches 7 bases. Germline assignment: CDR1 LGHNA and CDR2 YSLEER. J lost 1 base, V lost 3 bases, and 4 bases had no gene match. The CDR3 is 15 residues long. CDR3 loop: CASSHRGDRTDTQYF. As DNA, the CDR3 is TGCGCCAGCAGCCATCGGGGGGACCGCACAGATACGCAGTATTTT.

The chain combines TRBV27 with TRBJ1-6; weak D call: TRBD1 (6 bases). V lost 3 bases to trimming and J lost 9 bases, with 12 bases between them. This CDR3 region has 14 residues. Germline lookup yields CDR1 MNHEY and CDR2 SMNVEV (reference sequence). CDR3 sequence reads: CASSFGGAGSPLHF. The CDR3 region has the DNA TGTGCCAGCAGTTTTGGGGGCGCAGGTTCACCCCTCCACTTT.

V is TRBV12-5 and J is TRBJ1-5; possible D gene TRBD1, 6 bases. V lost 1 base to trimming and J lost 2 bases, with 6 bases between them. The CDR3 has 14 residues. Germline lookup yields CDR1 LGHNT and CDR2 FRNRAP. CDR3 nucleotide sequence: TGTGCTAGTGGTTTGGACAGGGGCAATCAGCCCCAGCATTTT. Residues: CASGLDRGNQPQHF.

This clone was recorded only once. The chain uses TRBV27 and TRBJ2-7; a possible D gene is TRBD2 (5 bases). Germline V gives CDR1 MNHEY, CDR2 SMNVEV (reference sequence). Trimming removed 3 bases at V and 7 bases at J, with 13 bases between. The CDR3 length is 13 residues. In DNA, the CDR3 is TGTGCCAGCAGTTTCAGTTGGACGGGAGAGCAGTACTTC. Translation gives CASSFSWTGEQYF.